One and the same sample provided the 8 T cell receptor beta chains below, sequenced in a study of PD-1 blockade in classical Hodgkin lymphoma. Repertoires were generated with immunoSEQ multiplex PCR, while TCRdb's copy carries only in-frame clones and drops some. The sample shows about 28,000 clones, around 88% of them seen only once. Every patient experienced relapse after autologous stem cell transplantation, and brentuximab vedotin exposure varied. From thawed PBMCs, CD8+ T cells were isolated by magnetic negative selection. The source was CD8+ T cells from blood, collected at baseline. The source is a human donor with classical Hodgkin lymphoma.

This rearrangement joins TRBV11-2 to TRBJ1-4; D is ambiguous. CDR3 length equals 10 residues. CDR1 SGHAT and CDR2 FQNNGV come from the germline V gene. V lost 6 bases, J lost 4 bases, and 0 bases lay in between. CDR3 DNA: TGTGCCAGCAGTAATGAAAAACTGTTTTTT. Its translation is CASSNEKLFF.

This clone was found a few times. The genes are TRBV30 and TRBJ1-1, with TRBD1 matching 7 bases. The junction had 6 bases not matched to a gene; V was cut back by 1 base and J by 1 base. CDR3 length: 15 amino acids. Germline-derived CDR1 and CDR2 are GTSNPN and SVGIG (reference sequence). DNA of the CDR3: TGTGCCTGGAGTGACCAGGGGGTGTGGAACACTGAAGCTTTCTTT. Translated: CAWSDQGVWNTEAFF.

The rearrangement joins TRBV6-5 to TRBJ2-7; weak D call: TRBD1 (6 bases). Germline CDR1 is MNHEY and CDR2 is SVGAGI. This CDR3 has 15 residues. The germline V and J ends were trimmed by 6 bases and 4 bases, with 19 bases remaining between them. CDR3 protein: CASRPTTGFSYEQYF. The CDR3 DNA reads TGTGCCAGCAGACCAACAACAGGGTTTTCGTACGAGCAGTACTTC.

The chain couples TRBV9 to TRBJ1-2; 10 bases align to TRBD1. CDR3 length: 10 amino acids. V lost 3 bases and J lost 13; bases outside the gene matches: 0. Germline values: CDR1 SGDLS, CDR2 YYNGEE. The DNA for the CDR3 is TGTGCCAGCAGCGGGGACAGGGGCACCTTC. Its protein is CASSGDRGTF.

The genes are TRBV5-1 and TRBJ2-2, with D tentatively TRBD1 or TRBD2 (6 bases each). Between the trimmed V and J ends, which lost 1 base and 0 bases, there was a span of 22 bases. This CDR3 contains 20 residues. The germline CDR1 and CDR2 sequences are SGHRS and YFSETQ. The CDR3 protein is CASSLRGPIWADANTGELFF. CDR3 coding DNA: TGCGCCAGCAGCTTGCGGGGGCCGATATGGGCCGACGCGAACACCGGGGAGCTGTTTTTT. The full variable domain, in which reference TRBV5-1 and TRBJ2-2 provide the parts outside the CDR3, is KAGVTQTPRYLIKTRGQQVTLSCSPISGHRSVSWYQQTPGQGLQFLFEYFSETQRNKGNFPGRFSGRQFSNSRSEMNVSTLELGDSALYLCASSLRGPIWADANTGELFFGEGSRLTVL.

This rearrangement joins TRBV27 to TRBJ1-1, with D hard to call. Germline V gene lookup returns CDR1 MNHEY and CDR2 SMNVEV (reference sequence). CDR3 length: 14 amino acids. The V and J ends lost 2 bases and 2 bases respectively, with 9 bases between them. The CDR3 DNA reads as TGTGCCAGCAGTTTAAAGGGTATCAACACTGAAGCTTTCTTT. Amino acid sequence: CASSLKGINTEAFF.

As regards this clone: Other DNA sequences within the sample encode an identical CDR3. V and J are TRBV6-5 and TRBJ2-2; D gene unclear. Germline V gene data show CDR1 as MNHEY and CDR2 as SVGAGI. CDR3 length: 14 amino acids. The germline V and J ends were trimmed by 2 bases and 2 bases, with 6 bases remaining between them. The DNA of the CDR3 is TGTGCCAGCAGTTACGGCGAAAACACCGGGGAGCTGTTTTTT. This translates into CASSYGENTGELFF.

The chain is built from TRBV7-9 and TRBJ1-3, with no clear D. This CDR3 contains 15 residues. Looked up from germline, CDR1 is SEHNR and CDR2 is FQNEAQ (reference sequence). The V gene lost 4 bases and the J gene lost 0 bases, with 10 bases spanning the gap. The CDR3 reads CASSSLGASGNTIYF. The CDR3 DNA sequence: TGTGCCAGCAGCTCCTTAGGAGCCTCTGGAAACACCATATATTTT.